One and the same sample provided the 8 T cell receptor beta chains below, sequenced in a study of blood T cell repertoires in COVID-19. The table came from immunoSEQ multiplex PCR; TCRdb's copy has only in-frame clones and leaves some out. The sample records fewer than 350,000 clones, approximately 91% being singletons. Sequenced material: PBMCs or T cells enriched from blood (not recorded which). These receptors were taken from a man between 60 and 75 years old who had recovered from COVID-19.

The V call is TRBV7-6, the J call TRBJ2-2, with 13 bases that match TRBD2. CDR1 is SGHVS, CDR2 FNYEAQ, per germline. V trimming: 5 bases; J trimming: 0 bases; junction bases outside the gene matches: 6. This CDR3 region has 18 residues. CDR3: CASSPRTSGSANTGELFF. CDR3 nucleotides: TGTGCCAGCAGCCCTCGGACTAGCGGGAGCGCGAACACCGGGGAGCTGTTTTTT.

The chain links TRBV2 to TRBJ1-2; D not certain. V was clipped by 1 base and J by 5 bases, with 5 bases between them. CDR1 is SNHLY and CDR2 is FYNNEI in the germline V gene. The CDR3 sequence is 12 residues long. DNA of the CDR3: TGTGCCAGCAGTGAAGGGCTTTATGGCTACACCTTC. The encoded protein is CASSEGLYGYTF.

The gene calls are TRBV5-4 and TRBJ2-5; possible D gene TRBD2, 6 bases. Trimming shortened V by 3 bases and J by 6 bases, and 21 bases separated the two germline ends. In germline, CDR1 is SGHNT, CDR2 YYREEE (reference sequence). CDR3 size: 16 residues. CDR3 amino acids: CASSSPSVGDPKTQYF. The CDR3 DNA sequence: TGTGCCAGCAGCTCCCCTAGCGTCGGAGATCCTAAGACCCAGTACTTC. Complete variable domain (other parts from reference TRBV5-4 and TRBJ2-5): ETGVTQSPTHLIKTRGQQVTLRCSSQSGHNTVSWYQQALGQGPQFIFQYYREEENGRGNFPPRFSGLQFPNYSSELNVNALELDDSALYLCASSSPSVGDPKTQYFGPGTRLLVL.

The chain couples TRBV5-6 to TRBJ1-6; 8 bases map to TRBD1. The CDR3 is 15 amino acids. Germline V CDR1 and CDR2: SGHDT, YYEEEE. With 4 bases clipped from V and 8 bases from J, the junction kept 8 bases outside the gene matches. The CDR3, as DNA: TGTGCCAGCAGCATCCGACAGGGGAGAGATTCACCCCTCCACTTT. Translated, it gives CASSIRQGRDSPLHF.

The V call is TRBV5-1, the J call TRBJ2-7; 9 bases agree with TRBD1. V lost 0 bases and J lost 4; bases outside the gene matches: 5. The germline V gene encodes CDR1 SGHRS and CDR2 YFSETQ. The CDR3 has 15 amino acids. CDR3 residues: CASSLDYRGLYEQYF. DNA for the CDR3: TGCGCCAGCAGCTTGGACTACAGGGGGCTTTACGAGCAGTACTTC.

This sequence joins TRBV27 and TRBJ2-3; 8 nucleotides agree with TRBD2. Germline V gene lookup returns CDR1 MNHEY and CDR2 SMNVEV (reference sequence). CDR3 length: 14 amino acids. V lost 6 bases, J lost 5 bases, and 7 bases stayed unmatched. The CDR3 is CASSLVRGGDTQYF. In DNA form, the CDR3 reads TGTGCCAGCAGCCTAGTTCGGGGGGGAGATACGCAGTATTTT.

CDR3 DNA sequence: TGCGCCAGCAGCTTTCAAGAGGTCTCTGGGGCCAACGTCCTGACTTTC. Translation: CASSFQEVSGANVLTF. The chain has TRBV5-1 and TRBJ2-6; D not certain. The CDR3 totals 16 residues. V was cut by 2 bases and J by 0 bases, with 9 bases left in between. CDR1 and CDR2 (germline): SGHRS, YFSETQ.

V and J are TRBV6-6 and TRBJ1-4; the match to TRBD1 covers 7 bases. The CDR3 extends over 11 amino acids. Per germline, CDR1 MNHNY and CDR2 SVGAGI (reference sequence). With V trimmed by 8 bases and J by 12 bases, 6 bases remained unmatched. This chain's CDR3 is CASDNRGQLFF. The CDR3 DNA sequence: TGTGCCAGCGACAACAGGGGACAACTGTTTTTT.